These T cell receptor beta chains were read from a single sample in a study of T cell responses to AZD1222 COVID-19 vaccine. TCRdb's copy holds only in-frame clones and misses some; the assay was immunoSEQ multiplex PCR. Of around 130,000 clones in the sample, 80% to 90% were seen once. The sample in question was peripheral blood, obtained 28 days after the second AZD1222 dose. All receptors come from an adult who received the AZD1222 COVID-19 vaccine. Both conserved end residues are part of each CDR3. The D gene is left open where the match is weak. Only part of the rows carry a size: once, few, many, or a class if the clone is expanded.

abundance: -; v_gene: TRBV7-7; j_gene: TRBJ2-1; d_gene: TRBD2; CDR3nt: TGTGCCAGCAGCCCTAGCGGGGGCAGCTCCTACAATGAGCAGTTCTTC; CDR3aa: CASSPSGGSSYNEQFF
abundance: -; v_gene: TRBV11-2; j_gene: TRBJ1-1; d_gene: -; CDR3nt: TGTGCCAGCAGTTTAGGTAGGTCGGCAGGCACTGAAGCTTTCTTT; CDR3aa: CASSLGRSAGTEAFF
abundance: -; v_gene: TRBV27; j_gene: TRBJ2-2; d_gene: -; CDR3nt: TGTGCCAGCAGTTTTAGGAGGACCCGGAGAGTCTACGGGGAGCTGTTTTTT; CDR3aa: CASSFRRTRRVYGELFF
abundance: -; v_gene: TRBV9; j_gene: TRBJ2-1; d_gene: -; CDR3nt: TGTGCCAGCAGCGTAGGGGAGTATTACAATGAGCAGTTCTTC; CDR3aa: CASSVGEYYNEQFF
abundance: -; v_gene: TRBV6-2/TRBV6-3; j_gene: TRBJ2-3; d_gene: -; CDR3nt: TGTGCCAGCAGTCAGACTAGATACACAGATACGCAGTATTTT; CDR3aa: CASSQTRYTDTQYF
abundance: -; v_gene: TRBV7-9; j_gene: TRBJ1-4; d_gene: -; CDR3nt: TGTGCCAGCAGCTTAAATTCGCTCGGGGAAAAACTGTTTTTT; CDR3aa: CASSLNSLGEKLFF
abundance: -; v_gene: TRBV7-2; j_gene: TRBJ2-1; d_gene: -; CDR3nt: TGTGCCAGCAGCTCCTCGACCATTACACAGGAGCAGTTCTTC; CDR3aa: CASSSSTITQEQFF
abundance: -; v_gene: TRBV6-5; j_gene: TRBJ2-7; d_gene: TRBD2; CDR3nt: TGTGCCAGCAGCTTAGCGGGGGCCTTAGCCTACGAGCAGTACTTC; CDR3aa: CASSLAGALAYEQYF
abundance: -; v_gene: TRBV7-3; j_gene: TRBJ2-2; d_gene: TRBD2; CDR3nt: TGTGCCAGCAGCCTAGGACTAGTTGGCGGGGAGCTGTTTTTT; CDR3aa: CASSLGLVGGELFF
abundance: -; v_gene: TRBV4-1; j_gene: TRBJ2-7; d_gene: TRBD2; CDR3nt: TGCGCCAGCAGCCAGAAAGCGGGAGGGCGGGACGAGCAGTACTTC; CDR3aa: CASSQKAGGRDEQYF
abundance: few; v_gene: TRBV5-4; j_gene: TRBJ2-2; d_gene: TRBD2; CDR3nt: TGTGCCAGCAGACTTTGGACTAGCGGGAGTACCCCCGGGGAGCTGTTTTTT; CDR3aa: CASRLWTSGSTPGELFF
abundance: -; v_gene: TRBV3-1/TRBV3-2; j_gene: TRBJ2-2; d_gene: -; CDR3nt: TGTGCCAGCAGCCTGAGGGGAGACACCGGGGAGCTGTTTTTT; CDR3aa: CASSLRGDTGELFF
abundance: -; v_gene: TRBV7-2; j_gene: TRBJ1-6; d_gene: -; CDR3nt: TGTGCCAGCAGCGTAGAATGGGTTCTGGGGGCAGTTTCACCCCTCCACTTT; CDR3aa: CASSVEWVLGAVSPLHF
abundance: -; v_gene: TRBV29-1; j_gene: TRBJ2-5; d_gene: TRBD2; CDR3nt: TGCAGCGTCGATGTGGGGACTAGCGGGGGAGAGACCCAGTACTTC; CDR3aa: CSVDVGTSGGETQYF
abundance: -; v_gene: TRBV5-1; j_gene: TRBJ1-4; d_gene: TRBD1; CDR3nt: TGCGCCAGCAGCTTGGATTCAGGGGGCGTTGAAAAACTGTTTTTT; CDR3aa: CASSLDSGGVEKLFF
abundance: -; v_gene: TRBV6-5; j_gene: TRBJ1-1; d_gene: -; CDR3nt: TGTGCCAGCAGACTACAGGCGAACACTGAAGCTTTCTTT; CDR3aa: CASRLQANTEAFF
abundance: -; v_gene: TRBV18; j_gene: TRBJ1-1; d_gene: -; CDR3nt: TGTGCCAGCTCACCACATAGGGCAGGGCGCATTGGGAACACTGAAGCTTTCTTT; CDR3aa: CASSPHRAGRIGNTEAFF
abundance: -; v_gene: TRBV7-2; j_gene: TRBJ2-5; d_gene: TRBD1; CDR3nt: TGTGCCAGCACCGACACCCCGGGACAGGGAAAGACCCAGTACTTC; CDR3aa: CASTDTPGQGKTQYF
abundance: -; v_gene: TRBV7-9; j_gene: TRBJ2-1; d_gene: -; CDR3nt: TGTGCCAGCAGCTTACCCGGGGGTGAGCAGTTCTTC; CDR3aa: CASSLPGGEQFF
abundance: -; v_gene: TRBV7-2; j_gene: TRBJ1-4; d_gene: TRBD1; CDR3nt: TGTGCCAGCAGCTCAAGGACAGGGACCGCAACTAATGAAAAACTGTTTTTT; CDR3aa: CASSSRTGTATNEKLFF
abundance: -; v_gene: TRBV19; j_gene: TRBJ1-1; d_gene: -; CDR3nt: TGTGCCAGTACTGACAGATTGAACACTGAAGCTTTCTTT; CDR3aa: CASTDRLNTEAFF
abundance: -; v_gene: TRBV15; j_gene: TRBJ1-1; d_gene: TRBD1; CDR3nt: TGTGCCACCAGCGGAACTTGGACAGGCCAGGACACTGAAGCTTTCTTT; CDR3aa: CATSGTWTGQDTEAFF
abundance: -; v_gene: TRBV2; j_gene: TRBJ1-4; d_gene: -; CDR3nt: TGTGCCAGCGCAGGTGGCCTGGTAGAAAAACTGTTTTTT; CDR3aa: CASAGGLVEKLFF
abundance: -; v_gene: TRBV6-5; j_gene: TRBJ2-1; d_gene: TRBD2; CDR3nt: TGTGCCAGCAGTTACTTTGCACTAGCGGGAGAGAATGAGCAGTTCTTC; CDR3aa: CASSYFALAGENEQFF
abundance: -; v_gene: TRBV5-1; j_gene: TRBJ2-1; d_gene: TRBD2; CDR3nt: TGCGCCAGCAGCTTGGGAACGGGAGGGCCTCTGTATGAGCAGTTCTTC; CDR3aa: CASSLGTGGPLYEQFF
abundance: -; v_gene: TRBV27; j_gene: TRBJ1-2; d_gene: TRBD1; CDR3nt: TGTGCCAGCAGTCGCCCGGGACAGGGTATCGATGGCTACACCTTC; CDR3aa: CASSRPGQGIDGYTF
abundance: few; v_gene: TRBV6-5; j_gene: TRBJ2-3; d_gene: TRBD1; CDR3nt: TGTGCCAGTAGGACAGGGGTAGATACGCAGTATTTT; CDR3aa: CASRTGVDTQYF
abundance: few; v_gene: TRBV2; j_gene: TRBJ1-1; d_gene: -; CDR3nt: TGTGCCAGCAGTGAAGAACAGAACACTGAAGCTTTCTTT; CDR3aa: CASSEEQNTEAFF
abundance: -; v_gene: TRBV5-1; j_gene: TRBJ1-6; d_gene: -; CDR3nt: TGCGCCAGCAGCTTGGGGGGGAATGATTCACCCCTCCACTTT; CDR3aa: CASSLGGNDSPLHF
abundance: -; v_gene: TRBV19; j_gene: TRBJ1-3; d_gene: -; CDR3nt: TGTGCCAGTAGTGGACCAGGGTCTGGAAACACCATATATTTT; CDR3aa: CASSGPGSGNTIYF
abundance: -; v_gene: TRBV7-9; j_gene: TRBJ2-1; d_gene: -; CDR3nt: TGTGCCAGCACCATCTCAGCAGGGGAAGAGCGGCTTAACGACAATGAGCAGTTCTTC; CDR3aa: CASTISAGEERLNDNEQFF
abundance: -; v_gene: TRBV7-9; j_gene: TRBJ1-1; d_gene: -; CDR3nt: TGTGCCAGCAGCCAAGGTCCGCGGGGGACTGAAGCTTTCTTT; CDR3aa: CASSQGPRGTEAFF
abundance: once; v_gene: TRBV11-3; j_gene: TRBJ2-5; d_gene: -; CDR3nt: TGTGCCAGCAGCTCACAGGGGGGGCAAGAGACCCAGTACTTC; CDR3aa: CASSSQGGQETQYF
abundance: -; v_gene: TRBV18; j_gene: TRBJ2-4; d_gene: -; CDR3nt: TGTGCCAGCTCACCCTCTGGCGGGATCAAAAACATTCAGTACTTC; CDR3aa: CASSPSGGIKNIQYF
abundance: -; v_gene: TRBV5-1; j_gene: TRBJ1-4; d_gene: -; CDR3nt: TGCGCCAGCAGTGGTCAGCGGCATGAAAAACTGTTTTTT; CDR3aa: CASSGQRHEKLFF
abundance: -; v_gene: TRBV7-2; j_gene: TRBJ2-2; d_gene: -; CDR3nt: TGTGCCAGCCACGCCGGGGCCTCGAACCCCGGGGAGCTGTTTTTT; CDR3aa: CASHAGASNPGELFF
abundance: -; v_gene: TRBV3-1/TRBV3-2; j_gene: TRBJ2-1; d_gene: -; CDR3nt: TGTGCCAGCAGCCAAGAATGGAACAATGAGCAGTTCTTC; CDR3aa: CASSQEWNNEQFF
abundance: -; v_gene: TRBV7-2; j_gene: TRBJ2-1; d_gene: TRBD1; CDR3nt: TGTGCCAGCAGCTCAAATCCTGGGACAGGGAGCTACAATGAGCAGTTCTTC; CDR3aa: CASSSNPGTGSYNEQFF
abundance: -; v_gene: TRBV3-1/TRBV3-2; j_gene: TRBJ1-6; d_gene: -; CDR3nt: TGTGCCAGCAGCCACCGTGATTCACCCCTCCACTTT; CDR3aa: CASSHRDSPLHF
abundance: -; v_gene: TRBV9; j_gene: TRBJ1-2; d_gene: TRBD1; CDR3nt: TGTGCCAGCAGCGTAAACCGGGACAGGGGTAACTATGGCTACACCTTC; CDR3aa: CASSVNRDRGNYGYTF
abundance: -; v_gene: TRBV23-1; j_gene: TRBJ2-3; d_gene: -; CDR3nt: TGCGCCAGCAGTCTTAAGATTCGAGAGGGGGTCGCAGATACGCAGTATTTT; CDR3aa: CASSLKIREGVADTQYF
abundance: -; v_gene: TRBV2; j_gene: TRBJ2-2; d_gene: -; CDR3nt: TGTGCCAGCAGTGTCGATATTAACGGGGAGCTGTTTTTT; CDR3aa: CASSVDINGELFF
abundance: -; v_gene: TRBV18; j_gene: TRBJ1-2; d_gene: TRBD1; CDR3nt: TGTGCCAGCTCACCCGGGACAGGGGGCGCCTATGGCTACACCTTC; CDR3aa: CASSPGTGGAYGYTF
abundance: once; v_gene: TRBV2; j_gene: TRBJ1-1; d_gene: -; CDR3nt: TGTGCCAGCAGTGGGGCGGCCCGACAGACCATGAACACTGAAGCTTTCTTT; CDR3aa: CASSGAARQTMNTEAFF
abundance: -; v_gene: TRBV19; j_gene: TRBJ1-2; d_gene: -; CDR3nt: TGTGCCAGTAGGGACCGGGGCTACACCTTC; CDR3aa: CASRDRGYTF
abundance: -; v_gene: TRBV9; j_gene: TRBJ2-7; d_gene: -; CDR3nt: TGTGCCAGCAGCGTAGGGCTAGCAGGATACGAGCAGTACTTC; CDR3aa: CASSVGLAGYEQYF
abundance: -; v_gene: TRBV14; j_gene: TRBJ1-1; d_gene: -; CDR3nt: TGTGCCAGCAGCCAAGGAGTTGAAGCTTTCTTT; CDR3aa: CASSQGVEAFF
abundance: -; v_gene: TRBV18; j_gene: TRBJ2-7; d_gene: TRBD2; CDR3nt: TGTGCCAGCTCACCTAATCCCGGGACTAGCGGGATGAACTCCTACGAGCAGTACTTC; CDR3aa: CASSPNPGTSGMNSYEQYF
abundance: -; v_gene: TRBV5-1; j_gene: TRBJ2-3; d_gene: -; CDR3nt: TGCGCCAGCAGCCCGAACCCGACCGCGACGGGCACAGATACGCAGTATTTT; CDR3aa: CASSPNPTATGTDTQYF